The 7 T cell receptor beta chains below come from one sample, sequenced in a study of T cells expressing NK-cell markers. TCRdb reanalyzed the 5' RACE reads, giving one entry per CDR3 protein sequence and no DNA. With some 410,000 distinct CDR3 sequences in the sample, the ten largest clones hold about 7.1%. What was sequenced was blood T cells: a sorted CD56 or NKG2C T cell subset, CD4+ or CD8+ T cells, or bulk PBMC T cells (not recorded which). The source is a woman between 18 and 70 years old in good health.

The chain couples TRBV7-2 to TRBJ2-4; with no DNA, the TCRdb D assignment of TRBD1 cannot be verified. The CDR3 spans 13 residues. Germline V lookup: CDR1 SGHTA, CDR2 FQGNSA. The CDR3 protein is CASSFRGRNIQYF.

The chain carries TRBV9 and TRBJ2-1. The CDR3 extends over 14 amino acids. Germline V lookup: CDR1 SGDLS, CDR2 YYNGEE. The CDR3 is CASSVATGHNEQFF.

The chain joins TRBV5-5 to TRBJ2-5; no DNA is available, so the TRBD1 call from TCRdb remains unchecked. Per the germline V gene, CDR1 is SGHKS and CDR2 is YYEKEE (reference sequence). CDR3 length: 16 amino acids. The CDR3 here is CASSPGTGTRGETQYF.

This chain connects TRBV5-1 to TRBJ2-1; with no DNA, the TCRdb D assignment of TRBD2 cannot be verified. The CDR3 loop spans 15 amino acids. Germline assignment: CDR1 SGHRS and CDR2 YFSETQ. The CDR3 here is CASSLAPSNYNEQFF.

The chain has TRBV6-2 or TRBV6-3 and TRBJ2-2; TCRdb's D gene call, TRBD1, goes unchecked for lack of DNA. Germline CDR1 reads MNHEY; CDR2 reads SVGEGT. The CDR3 extends over 15 amino acids. The CDR3 loop reads CASSPFGGGTGELFF.

The V and J genes are TRBV20-1 and TRBJ2-1; the D call of TRBD2 rests on TCRdb alone, since no DNA is present to check it. Germline CDR1 is DFQATT and CDR2 is SNEGSKA (reference sequence). The CDR3 sequence is 14 residues long. CDR3 region: CSAAESGGVHEQFF.

The chain combines TRBV29-1 with TRBJ2-1. Germline values: CDR1 SQVTM, CDR2 ANQGSEA. The CDR3 spans 13 residues. The CDR3 sequence is CSVVWSSYNEQFF.